The text below deals with one T cell receptor beta chain. The sample is drawn from a study of cytotoxic CD8 clonotypes in ibrutinib-treated CLL. Here immunoSEQ multiplex PCR was the method, and the copy in TCRdb shows in-frame clones only, minus some. The repertoire consists of fewer than 150,000 clones, with 84% occurring once and the leading ten covering 3.3%. The CDR3 is 15 residues long. The J segment lost 3 bases and the V segment lost 0 bases, leaving 3 bases of the junction unmatched. Germline loops: CDR1 SGHRS, CDR2 YFSETQ. The sequencing here drew on PBMCs, taken after 24 months of ibrutinib treatment. The receptor was isolated from a human donor with chronic lymphocytic leukemia. The chain combines TRBV5-1 with TRBJ2-5; 9 nucleotides agree with TRBD2. Here the CDR3 DNA reads TGCGCCAGCAGCTTGGCCGGGACTAGCAAAGAGACCCAGTACTTC. Its protein is CASSLAGTSKETQYF.